The clone carrying this T cell receptor beta chain occurred a few times. Its antigen is not known. Separate cDNA molecules received unique molecular identifiers, which the library attached to them. In the source study's methods: A typical sample had some 87,000 TCRs, with roughly 20,000 to 690,600 overall. TCRdb fed the 5' RACE reads into MiXCR, producing one record per CDR3 protein. For this entry, the V and J calls and clone size follow TCRdb and not the study's own pipeline. The profile shows 120,000 to 150,000 distinct CDR3 sequences, around 4.4% of them singletons. This record comes from a study of human T cells and chemical hapten exposure. In the study overall: Minor pooled library volume differences mainly drove per-sample TCR yield variation.

The CDR3 loop spans 14 amino acids. The germline CDR1 and CDR2 sequences are MRHNA and SNTAGT. The V gene end was trimmed by 7 bases and the J gene end by 6 bases; junction bases not matched to a gene: 8. Regarding the study as a whole: Once DPC sensitization occurred, TCRs above 1 in 1000 frequency showed no change.

The authors' total RNA extraction used unfractionated whole blood. This sequence was found in a female donor in good health. The rearrangement joins TRBV6-4 to TRBJ2-3; TRBD2 agrees at 9 bases. The CDR3: CASIGGGASDTQYF. CDR3 sequence (DNA): TGTGCCAGCATAGGCGGGGGGGCGTCGGATACGCAGTATTTT.